The 29 T cell receptor beta chains below were found in one sample sequenced in a study of shared clonotypes between healthy human individuals. Profiling relied on immunoSEQ multiplex PCR, and the TCRdb table lists in-frame clones only, not all of them. Counted here are fewer than 2.5 million clones, approximately 93% occurring once; the ten biggest clones make up approximately 0.36%. Sequencing used naive CD4+ T cells from PBMCs. Stated subset: CD45RA+ positively selected. The receptors derive from a man between 18 and 29 years old in good health. Some clones in this sample may be carry-over from other donors' samples.

The chain carries TRBV5-4 and TRBJ2-1, with 7 nucleotides matching TRBD2. Germline V gene sequence: CDR1 SGHNT, CDR2 YYREEE (reference sequence). Germline trimming cut 4 bases from V and 8 bases from J; bases unmatched to any gene: 12. The CDR3 runs 15 residues. The CDR3 loop is CASSPPSGASYEQFF. For the CDR3, the DNA is TGTGCCAGCAGCCCCCCAAGCGGGGCCAGCTATGAGCAGTTCTTC.

This clone was seen only once. V gene TRBV28 combines with J gene TRBJ2-4, with D perhaps being TRBD1 or TRBD2 (5 bases each). The germline V gene has CDR1 MDHEN and CDR2 SYDVKM. V lost 6 bases and J 0 bases, leaving 30 bases between the germline ends. The CDR3 has 21 residues. This CDR3 is CASRPLNLRPGPNVAKNIQYF. The CDR3 coding sequence is TGTGCCAGCAGGCCACTGAATTTACGTCCGGGACCGAACGTAGCCAAAAACATTCAGTACTTC.

This chain joins TRBV30 and TRBJ1-1, with no clear D. V was shortened by 4 bases and J by 1 base, with 16 bases between the two germline ends. Per germline, CDR1 GTSNPN and CDR2 SVGIG (reference sequence). This CDR3 has 15 amino acids. CDR3 protein: CAWTNMVGSNTEAFF. CDR3 nucleotides: TGTGCCTGGACTAACATGGTCGGATCGAACACTGAAGCTTTCTTT. Full variable domain (missing parts from reference TRBV30 and TRBJ1-1): SQTIHQWPATLVQPVGSPLSLECTVEGTSNPNLYWYRQAAGRGLQLLFYSVGIGQISSEVPQNLSASRPQDRQFILSSKKLLLSDSGFYLCAWTNMVGSNTEAFFGQGTRLTVV.

The chain uses TRBV6-5 and TRBJ2-3, with TRBD2 matching over 9 bases. The CDR3 is 15 residues long. Losses at the gene ends were 6 bases for V and 1 base for J; bases not matched to a gene: 5. Germline V CDR1 and CDR2: MNHEY, SVGAGI. CDR3 region: CASRMIAGGTDTQYF. CDR3 nucleotide sequence: TGTGCCAGCAGAATGATAGCGGGGGGCACAGATACGCAGTATTTT.

Concerning this clone: This sample includes further DNA sequences coding for the same CDR3. The CDR3 DNA reads as TGCGCCAGCAGCTTGGACGGCCGCTCCAATCAGCCCCAGCATTTT. This translates into CASSLDGRSNQPQHF. This chain joins TRBV5-1 and TRBJ1-5; no clear D gene. The CDR3 has 15 residues. The V and J ends lost 0 bases and 3 bases respectively, with 10 bases between them. Germline CDR1 SGHRS, CDR2 YFSETQ.

The gene calls are TRBV18 and TRBJ2-1; D is unresolved. CDR1 is KGHSH, CDR2 LQKENI, per germline. The length of the CDR3 is 17 residues. V lost 5 bases to trimming and J lost 5 bases, with 22 bases between them. The CDR3 protein is CASSSPRFSLGHNEQFF. The CDR3 nucleotides are TGTGCCAGCTCATCCCCAAGATTCTCTCTAGGTCACAATGAGCAGTTCTTC.

Turning to this clone: The sample holds other DNA sequences that translate to the same CDR3. This chain uses TRBV28 with TRBJ1-5, with a weak D call TRBD1 (6 bases). Deletions cut 4 bases from V and 2 bases from J, with 9 bases between. The V gene's germline CDR1 is MDHEN and CDR2 SYDVKM. This CDR3 has 14 residues. The CDR3, as DNA: TGTGCCAGCAGTTCGGGACAAGGCAATCAGCCCCAGCATTTT. Its protein is CASSSGQGNQPQHF.

V gene TRBV5-4 combines with J gene TRBJ2-5; maybe TRBD2 (5 bases). The CDR3 runs to 13 residues. Germline lookup yields CDR1 SGHNT and CDR2 YYREEE (reference sequence). Trimming took 5 bases from V and 3 from J, leaving 11 bases between them. The CDR3 DNA is TGTGCCAGCAGTTTCACAGCGGAAGAGACCCAGTACTTC. It yields the protein CASSFTAEETQYF. The full variable domain, in which reference TRBV5-4 and TRBJ2-5 provide the parts outside the CDR3, is ETGVTQSPTHLIKTRGQQVTLRCSSQSGHNTVSWYQQALGQGPQFIFQYYREEENGRGNFPPRFSGLQFPNYSSELNVNALELDDSALYLCASSFTAEETQYFGPGTRLLVL.

The chain uses TRBV6-1 and TRBJ2-5; possibly TRBD2 for D (6 bases). V was shortened by 6 bases and J by 5 bases, with 13 bases between the two germline ends. CDR1 is MNHNS, CDR2 SASEGT, per germline. The CDR3 consists of 13 residues. The CDR3 reads CASRAGPGETQYF. CDR3 coding DNA: TGTGCCAGCAGAGCGGGCCCGGGGGAGACCCAGTACTTC.

The V call is TRBV6-5, the J call TRBJ2-7; 11 bases map to TRBD2. The CDR3 sequence is 15 residues long. V shed 6 bases and J 3 bases; nucleotides not matched to a gene: 7. Looked up from germline, CDR1 is MNHEY and CDR2 is SVGAGI. Written as DNA, the CDR3 is TGTGCCAGCAGACAGATAGCGGGAGGGGGCTACGAGCAGTACTTC. Its protein is CASRQIAGGGYEQYF.

This chain connects TRBV30 to TRBJ1-1; possibly TRBD1 for D (6 bases). Germline CDR1 GTSNPN, CDR2 SVGIG (reference sequence). Trimming pared 3 bases from V and 6 bases from J, leaving 8 bases between. The CDR3 runs to 11 residues. Written as DNA, the CDR3 is TGTGCCTGGAGCCGGACAGCTGAAGCTTTCTTT. Protein: CAWSRTAEAFF.

The CDR3 here is CASSRTGQSVYEQYF. The CDR3 nucleotides are TGTGCCAGCAGCCGTACGGGACAGTCAGTCTACGAGCAGTACTTC. The rearrangement links TRBV5-4 to TRBJ2-7; 7 bases map to TRBD1. Germline loops: CDR1 SGHNT, CDR2 YYREEE (reference sequence). This CDR3 spans 15 amino acids. Trimming removed 4 bases from V and 3 bases from J; junction bases left unmatched: 10. Drawing the rest from reference TRBV5-4 and TRBJ2-7, the complete variable domain is ETGVTQSPTHLIKTRGQQVTLRCSSQSGHNTVSWYQQALGQGPQFIFQYYREEENGRGNFPPRFSGLQFPNYSSELNVNALELDDSALYLCASSRTGQSVYEQYFGPGTRLTVT.

V and J are TRBV6-4 and TRBJ2-1; D may be TRBD2 (6 bases). There are 15 residues in the CDR3. Deletions cut 8 bases from V and 8 bases from J, with 22 bases between. CDR1 is MRHNA, CDR2 SNTAGT, per germline. CDR3 residues: CASAAEGRPPDEQFF. CDR3 in DNA: TGTGCCAGCGCTGCGGAGGGGCGCCCGCCGGATGAGCAGTTCTTC.

The chain recombines TRBV14 with TRBJ2-2, with 7 bases lining up with TRBD2. This CDR3 spans 12 amino acids. The V gene end was trimmed by 3 bases and the J gene end by 13 bases; junction bases not matched to a gene: 5. Germline CDR1 reads SGHDN; CDR2 reads FVKESK. The CDR3 sequence is CASSQGGRGLFF. CDR3 nucleotides: TGTGCCAGCAGCCAGGGAGGGAGAGGGCTGTTTTTT.

The chain carries TRBV2 and TRBJ2-7; maybe TRBD2 (6 bases). Germline loops: CDR1 SNHLY, CDR2 FYNNEI. V lost 8 bases and J lost 7, with 18 bases in between. This CDR3 is 13 amino acids long. The CDR3 nucleotides are TGTGCCAGCCACGAGCGGGCCCGAGGGGAGCAGTACTTC. Encoded protein: CASHERARGEQYF.

The chain combines TRBV10-2 with TRBJ2-3; 14 positions match TRBD2. This CDR3 spans 15 amino acids. V shed 6 bases and J 9 bases; nucleotides not matched to a gene: 8. Per the germline V gene, CDR1 is WSHSY and CDR2 is SAAADI. CDR3 nucleotides: TGCGCCAGCAGCCCGGGACTAGCGGGAGTAGAGACGCAGTATTTT. Translation gives CASSPGLAGVETQYF.

This chain uses TRBV5-1 with TRBJ1-3, with D uncertain. The germline V gene has CDR1 SGHRS and CDR2 YFSETQ. V shed 4 bases and J shed 0 bases, with 11 bases lying between them. The length of the CDR3 is 15 residues. The CDR3 loop reads CASSTRPDSGNTIYF. The CDR3 coding sequence is TGCGCCAGCAGCACTAGACCGGACTCTGGAAACACCATATATTTT.

This chain joins TRBV6-6 and TRBJ2-1; 9 bases are shared with TRBD2. This CDR3 has 15 amino acids. Germline lookup yields CDR1 MNHNY and CDR2 SVGAGI (reference sequence). Trimming removed 3 bases from V and 4 bases from J; junction bases left unmatched: 4. Here the CDR3 DNA reads TGTGCCAGCAGTTATCTAGCGGGGCAATACAATGAGCAGTTCTTC. This codes for CASSYLAGQYNEQFF.

The chain links TRBV10-3 to TRBJ2-2; 10 nucleotides agree with TRBD1. CDR3 length: 15 residues. V shed 7 bases, J shed 3 bases, and the junction held 5 bases outside the gene matches. Germline V lookup: CDR1 ENHRY, CDR2 SYGVKD. CDR3 in DNA: TGTGCCATCAACGGAGGGACAGGGGACACCGGGGAGCTGTTTTTT. This sequence encodes CAINGGTGDTGELFF.

In the case of this clone: One junction end does not reproduce the germline sequence, and a read error may be involved. V usage is TRBV6-1 and J usage is TRBJ2-5, with D unresolved. This CDR3 is built from 11 residues. Germline V CDR1 and CDR2: MNHNS, SASEGT. The CDR3, as DNA: TGTGCCAGCAGTGAACTCGCGACCCGGTACTTC. Translating it yields CASSELATRYF.

The chain uses TRBV10-3 and TRBJ2-1; 10 bases line up with TRBD2. The V gene's germline CDR1 is ENHRY and CDR2 SYGVKD. CDR3 size: 16 residues. The trim removed 3 bases at V and 4 bases at J, leaving 6 bases unmatched. This chain's CDR3 is CAISDQAGGSYNEQFF. The CDR3 DNA sequence: TGTGCCATCAGTGATCAAGCGGGAGGGTCTTACAATGAGCAGTTCTTC.

V usage is TRBV19 and J usage is TRBJ2-7; D is uncertain. CDR3 length: 13 residues. V lost 4 bases and J 0 bases, leaving 7 bases between the germline ends. The germline CDR1 and CDR2 sequences are LNHDA and SQIVND (reference sequence). CDR3 nucleotide sequence: TGTGCCAGTAGTACTACAGCCTCCTACGAGCAGTACTTC. Translating gives CASSTTASYEQYF.

The chain employs TRBV30 and TRBJ2-3, with D unclear. V was clipped by 3 bases and J by 5 bases, with 15 bases between them. CDR3 size: 14 residues. Germline loops: CDR1 GTSNPN, CDR2 SVGIG (reference sequence). The CDR3: CAWSHSRNGDTQYF. The CDR3 bases are TGTGCCTGGAGCCATAGTAGGAATGGAGATACGCAGTATTTT.

The chain has TRBV4-3 and TRBJ1-2; tentatively, D is TRBD1 (5 bases). The CDR3 runs to 16 residues. The germline V gene encodes CDR1 LGHNA and CDR2 YSLEER. Trimming shortened V by 1 base and J by 0 bases, and 12 bases separated the two germline ends. This CDR3 is CASSQGGTVANYGYTF. The CDR3 nucleotides read TGCGCCAGCAGCCAAGGAGGGACGGTAGCTAACTATGGCTACACCTTC.

The V and J genes are TRBV5-4 and TRBJ2-5, with D possibly being TRBD1 (6 bases). Judging by the DNA end, TRBJ2-7 fits better; the J call may be wrong. The CDR3 runs to 14 residues. Germline CDR1 SGHNT, CDR2 YYREEE (reference sequence). This CDR3 reads CASSRAGTLYEQYF. CDR3 nucleotide sequence: TGTGCCAGCAGCCGGGCCGGGACACTCTACGAGCAGTACTTC.

The chain has TRBV5-4 and TRBJ2-2; TRBD1 matches 7 bases. Germline V CDR1 and CDR2: SGHNT, YYREEE (reference sequence). The length of the CDR3 is 15 residues. V gave up 2 bases and J gave up 7 bases; unmatched junction bases: 8. DNA for the CDR3: TGTGCCAGCAGCTTCCCGAGGGGGCGCGACGGGGAGCTGTTTTTT. It encodes CASSFPRGRDGELFF.

This chain joins TRBV27 and TRBJ1-1; perhaps TRBD1 as D (6 bases). Germline CDR1 reads MNHEY; CDR2 reads SMNVEV (reference sequence). V was cut by 5 bases and J by 5 bases, with 18 bases left in between. The CDR3 is made up of 15 amino acids. The CDR3 DNA sequence: TGTGCCAGCAGTCCCCATGGGGGGCGCGAGACTGAAGCTTTCTTT. Protein product: CASSPHGGRETEAFF.

The chain recombines TRBV5-1 with TRBJ2-5; 7 nucleotides line up with TRBD2. After removal of 4 bases from V and 3 bases from J, the junction contained 6 bases not matched to a gene. CDR1 and CDR2 from the germline V gene are SGHRS and YFSETQ. This CDR3 contains 14 residues. This CDR3 reads CASSLAAWEETQYF. In nucleotides, the CDR3 is TGCGCCAGCAGCCTAGCGGCGTGGGAAGAGACCCAGTACTTC. The entire variable domain, with the rest obtained from reference TRBV5-1 and TRBJ2-5, is as follows: KAGVTQTPRYLIKTRGQQVTLSCSPISGHRSVSWYQQTPGQGLQFLFEYFSETQRNKGNFPGRFSGRQFSNSRSEMNVSTLELGDSALYLCASSLAAWEETQYFGPGTRLLVL.

The V and J genes are TRBV10-3 and TRBJ2-1; the match to TRBD2 covers 9 bases. The CDR3 has 12 amino acids. V dropped 2 bases and J dropped 10; count of bases not matched to a gene: 0. The germline V gene encodes CDR1 ENHRY and CDR2 SYGVKD. The DNA of the CDR3 is TGTGCCATCAGTGAGACTAGCGGGGAGCAGTTCTTC. Protein product: CAISETSGEQFF.